Shown below are 17 T cell receptor beta chains from a single sample sequenced in a study of blood T cell repertoires in COVID-19. TCRdb's table, derived via immunoSEQ multiplex PCR, lists solely in-frame clones and lacks some. The table lists some 400,000 clones, approximately 90% of them singletons, with about 0.83% in the top ten. The sample was PBMCs or T cells enriched from blood (not recorded which). All receptors derive from a woman in her 40s who had been exposed to COVID-19.

As concerns this clone: This same CDR3 is encoded by further DNA sequences in the sample. The chain carries TRBV7-2 and TRBJ2-1, with TRBD2 identical over 10 bases. V lost 4 bases to trimming and J lost 2 bases; unmatched junction nucleotides: 2. This CDR3 has 15 residues. The V gene's germline CDR1 is SGHTA and CDR2 FQGNSA. For the CDR3, the DNA is TGTGCCAGCAGCTGGACTAGCGGTACCTACAATGAGCAGTTCTTC. It codes for CASSWTSGTYNEQFF.

The V call is TRBV18, the J call TRBJ2-5, with D perhaps matching TRBD1 (5 bases). V was trimmed by 3 bases and J by 2 bases, leaving 7 bases between them. Germline loops: CDR1 KGHSH, CDR2 LQKENI. This CDR3 is 13 amino acids long. CDR3 residues: CASSPPGQETQYF. CDR3 DNA: TGTGCCAGCTCACCCCCAGGGCAAGAGACCCAGTACTTC.

V and J are TRBV19 and TRBJ1-3; D is ambiguous. Germline CDR1 and CDR2: LNHDA and SQIVND (reference sequence). Trimming pared 7 bases from V and 3 bases from J, leaving 22 bases between. This CDR3 spans 17 amino acids. The CDR3 DNA follows: TGTGCCAGTACCTCCCCCGGGATGCGAACAGATGGAAACACCATATATTTT. Translated, it gives CASTSPGMRTDGNTIYF.

This chain connects TRBV12-3 or TRBV12-4 to TRBJ1-2; D not resolved. Trimming left V 3 bases short and J 7 bases short, with 12 bases between. CDR3 length: 13 amino acids. This CDR3 is CASSLSASPGYTF. CDR3 nucleotides: TGTGCCAGCAGTTTGTCAGCTAGCCCTGGCTACACCTTC.

The V and J genes are TRBV11-3 and TRBJ2-2; D call uncertain. Germline CDR1 is SGHNT and CDR2 is YENEEA. There are 13 residues in the CDR3. V gave up 5 bases and J gave up 4 bases, with 8 bases separating them. CDR3 nucleotides: TGTGCCAGCAGCCCCCGTCCCACCGGGGAGCTGTTTTTT. Translating gives CASSPRPTGELFF. Full variable domain (remainder filled in from reference TRBV11-3 and TRBJ2-2): EAGVVQSPRYKIIEKKQPVAFWCNPISGHNTLYWYLQNLGQGPELLIRYENEEAVDDSQLPKDRFSAERLKGVDSTLKIQPAELGDSAVYLCASSPRPTGELFFGEGSRLTVL.

The chain employs TRBV3-1 (or the pseudogene TRBV3-2) and TRBJ2-4; 8 nucleotides align to TRBD2. The germline V gene encodes CDR1 LGHDT and CDR2 YNNKEL (reference sequence). V shed 4 bases, J shed 3 bases, and the junction held 11 bases outside the gene matches. This CDR3 comprises 17 residues. CDR3 protein: CASSRVSAGAVKNIQYF. For the CDR3, the DNA is TGTGCCAGCAGCCGAGTCTCAGCGGGGGCCGTCAAAAACATTCAGTACTTC.

The table lists this clone with a few counts. The chain recombines TRBV7-8 with TRBJ1-1; 9 bases fit TRBD1. Looked up from germline, CDR1 is SGHVS and CDR2 is FQNEAQ. V dropped 5 bases and J dropped 1; count of bases not matched to a gene: 5. The CDR3 spans 15 residues. In DNA, the CDR3 is TGTGCCAGCAGCCTTGGACAGGGGAAGAACACTGAAGCTTTCTTT. Translating it yields CASSLGQGKNTEAFF.

The CDR3 DNA sequence: TGTGCCACCAGTGAGTTTACTCAGGGAGGAGGAGAGACCCAGTACTTC. Translated: CATSEFTQGGGETQYF. The chain carries TRBV24-1 and TRBJ2-5; D possibly corresponds to TRBD2 (6 bases). V lost 4 bases and J 4 bases, leaving 18 bases between the germline ends. CDR3 length: 16 amino acids. Germline lookup yields CDR1 KGHDR and CDR2 SFDVKD.

The chain employs TRBV7-6 and TRBJ2-3; D gene uncertain. The ends were cut back, 1 base at V and 3 bases at J, with 8 bases in the middle. Per the germline V gene, CDR1 is SGHVS and CDR2 is FNYEAQ. The CDR3 covers 14 residues. The CDR3: CASSLVARTDTQYF. The CDR3 DNA follows: TGTGCCAGCAGCTTAGTGGCCAGGACAGATACGCAGTATTTT.

This rearrangement joins TRBV7-2 to TRBJ1-1; tentatively, D is TRBD1 (5 bases). This CDR3 is 13 amino acids long. Trimming removed 7 bases at V and 5 bases at J, with 14 bases between. Germline values: CDR1 SGHTA, CDR2 FQGNSA. The chain's CDR3 is CASNNQGNTEAFF. CDR3 coding DNA: TGTGCCAGCAACAATCAGGGTAATACTGAAGCTTTCTTT. Using reference TRBV7-2 and TRBJ1-1 for the parts outside the CDR3, the full variable domain is GAGVSQSPSNKVTEKGKDVELRCDPISGHTALYWYRQSLGQGLEFLIYFQGNSAPDKSGLPSDRFSAERTGGSVSTLTIQRTQQEDSAVYLCASNNQGNTEAFFGQGTRLTVV.

J is TRBJ1-6 and V is TRBV27; TRBD1 is a possible D gene (5 bases). This CDR3 spans 15 amino acids. V was pared by 0 bases and J by 7 bases, with 10 bases between. CDR1 is MNHEY and CDR2 is SMNVEV in the germline V gene (reference sequence). CDR3 region: CASSLSTGANSPLHF. The CDR3, as DNA: TGTGCCAGCAGTTTATCCACAGGAGCCAATTCACCCCTCCACTTT.

V usage is TRBV6-2 or TRBV6-3 and J usage is TRBJ1-5, with D uncertain. Germline V gives CDR1 MNHEY, CDR2 SVGEGT. The CDR3 runs to 13 residues. Trimming took off 5 bases at V and 3 bases at J, with 8 bases between the two ends. The CDR3 DNA reads as TGTGCCAGCAGTGGGAGATACAATCAGCCCCAGCATTTT. It is translated as CASSGRYNQPQHF.

The chain links TRBV7-9 to TRBJ2-7; no clear D. The CDR3 is made up of 14 amino acids. Germline-derived CDR1 and CDR2 are SEHNR and FQNEAQ (reference sequence). The V and J ends lost 4 bases and 0 bases respectively, with 10 bases between them. The CDR3 DNA is TGTGCCAGCAGCTCAGGATCCCCCTCCTACGAGCAGTACTTC. Translated, it gives CASSSGSPSYEQYF.

This rearrangement joins TRBV5-5 to TRBJ2-4, with TRBD2 as a possible D gene (6 bases). V was cut by 1 base and J by 5 bases, with 19 bases left in between. The germline V gene has CDR1 SGHKS and CDR2 YYEKEE (reference sequence). The CDR3 runs 17 residues. The CDR3 loop is CASSLRAMREAENIQYF. For the CDR3, the DNA is TGTGCCAGCAGCTTGCGTGCAATGAGGGAGGCGGAAAACATTCAGTACTTC.

CDR3 DNA: TGTGCCTGGGACAGATTTCACACTGAAGCTTTCTTT. Protein: CAWDRFHTEAFF. V is TRBV30 and J is TRBJ1-1, with D tentatively TRBD1 (5 bases). The CDR3 consists of 12 residues. The germline V gene encodes CDR1 GTSNPN and CDR2 SVGIG (reference sequence). Between the trimmed V and J ends, which lost 5 bases and 3 bases, there was a span of 10 bases.

This clone has only a few counts. This rearrangement joins TRBV30 to TRBJ1-3; D ambiguous. The CDR3 consists of 15 residues. Trimming left V 0 bases short and J 9 bases short, with 18 bases between. CDR1 GTSNPN and CDR2 SVGIG come from the germline V gene (reference sequence). The CDR3 loop reads CAWSVSARGSSTIYF. The CDR3 coding sequence is TGTGCCTGGAGTGTCTCGGCACGGGGTTCGAGCACCATATATTTT.

J is TRBJ1-5 and V is TRBV19; possible D gene TRBD1, 5 bases. CDR1 and CDR2 from the germline V gene are LNHDA and SQIVND (reference sequence). The CDR3 spans 13 residues. Trimming pared 6 bases from V and 2 bases from J, leaving 8 bases between. CDR3 sequence reads: CASSPRGNQPQHF. DNA of the CDR3: TGTGCCAGTAGCCCCAGGGGCAATCAGCCCCAGCATTTT.